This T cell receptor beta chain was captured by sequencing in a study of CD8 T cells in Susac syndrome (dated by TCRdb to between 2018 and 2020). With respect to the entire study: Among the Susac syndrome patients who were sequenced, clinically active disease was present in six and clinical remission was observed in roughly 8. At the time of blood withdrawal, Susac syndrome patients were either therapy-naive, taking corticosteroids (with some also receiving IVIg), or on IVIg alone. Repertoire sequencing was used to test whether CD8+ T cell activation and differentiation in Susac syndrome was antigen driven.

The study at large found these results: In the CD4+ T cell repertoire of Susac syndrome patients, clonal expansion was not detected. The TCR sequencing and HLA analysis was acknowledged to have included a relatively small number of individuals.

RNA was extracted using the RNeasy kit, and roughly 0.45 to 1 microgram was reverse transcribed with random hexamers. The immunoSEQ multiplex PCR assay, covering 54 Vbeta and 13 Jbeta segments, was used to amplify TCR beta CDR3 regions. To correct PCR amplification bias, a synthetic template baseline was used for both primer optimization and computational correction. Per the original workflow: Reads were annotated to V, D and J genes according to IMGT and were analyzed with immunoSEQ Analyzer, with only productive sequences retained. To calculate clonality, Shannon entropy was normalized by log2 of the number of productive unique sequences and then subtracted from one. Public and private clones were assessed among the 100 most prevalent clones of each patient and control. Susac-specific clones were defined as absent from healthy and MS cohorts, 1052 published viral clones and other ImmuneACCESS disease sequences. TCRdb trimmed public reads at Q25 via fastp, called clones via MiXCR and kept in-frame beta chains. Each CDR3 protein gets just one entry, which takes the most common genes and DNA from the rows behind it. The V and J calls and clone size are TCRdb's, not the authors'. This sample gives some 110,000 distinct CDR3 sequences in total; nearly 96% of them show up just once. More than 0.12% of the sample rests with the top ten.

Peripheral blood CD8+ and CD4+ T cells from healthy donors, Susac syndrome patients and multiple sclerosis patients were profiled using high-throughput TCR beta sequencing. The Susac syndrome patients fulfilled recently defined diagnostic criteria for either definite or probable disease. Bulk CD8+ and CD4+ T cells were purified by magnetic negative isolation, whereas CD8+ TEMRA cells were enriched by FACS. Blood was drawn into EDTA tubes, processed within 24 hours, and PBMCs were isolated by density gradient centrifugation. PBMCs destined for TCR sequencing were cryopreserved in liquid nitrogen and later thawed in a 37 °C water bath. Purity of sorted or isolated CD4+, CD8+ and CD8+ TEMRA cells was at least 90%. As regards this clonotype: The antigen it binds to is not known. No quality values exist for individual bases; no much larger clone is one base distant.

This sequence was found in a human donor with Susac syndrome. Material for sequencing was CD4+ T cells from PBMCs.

The CDR3 reads CSALTSVDTQYF. The bases are TGCAGTGCTCTAACTAGCGTAGATACGCAGTATTTT. Recombination connected TRBV20-1 to TRBJ2-3; TRBD2 fits 7 bases in the junction. The junction shows trimming of 5 bases on V and 5 bases on J, and the gene matches do not reach 4 bases of it. The CDR3 has 12 amino acids, counting the end cysteine and phenylalanine. The kept DNA is CDR3 alone, 36 bases in frame from the first base. Per the germline V gene (reference sequence), DFQATT is the CDR1 and SNEGSKA is the CDR2.